This T cell receptor (beta chain) was captured by sequencing in a study of T cell clonality in common variable immunodeficiency. General study findings and limits: What drives increased CVID clonality needs T cell subpopulation sequencing. Shared TCRbeta clones were fewer between CVID subjects than controls. Compared with healthy controls, CVID subjects showed increased TCRbeta clonality, mostly in about a third.

Heparinized whole blood, about 5 to 8.5 ml, came from each donor. This clone was seen ten or more times. Antigen unknown. The read terminates 3 residues before the CDR3 end, so the remaining end is supplied by the germline J gene. Trimming removed 0 bases at V and 3 bases at J, with 12 bases between. Germline-derived CDR1 and CDR2 are SGHDN and FVKESK. The CDR3 length is 15 residues. This table comes from immunoSEQ multiplex PCR, and its TCRdb copy is limited to in-frame clones, with some not included. The repertoire has about 66,000 clones, none seen only once; the ten largest take approximately 1.7%.

This sequence originates from a person between 18 and 69 years old in good health. Sequenced input: peripheral blood mononuclear cells. This chain uses TRBV14 with TRBJ2-7; D is undetermined. The chain's CDR3 is CASSQDSSPIYEQYF. The CDR3 bases that were read are TGTGCCAGCAGCCAAGACTCCAGTCCCATCTACGAG.